Listed here are 7 T cell receptor beta chains from one sample, sequenced in a study of control samples from healthy donors and cancer patients (dated by TCRdb to 2018 to 2021). Library preparation used the immunoSEQ multiplex PCR assay. TCRdb provides this immuneACCESS table in a form limited to in-frame rearrangements. Some clones are lacking; in checked studies, under half of them reflect an unresolved V gene, and why the rest are absent is not known. For this sample the table gives about 82,000 clones, of which 94% were detected only once. The ten top clones hold approximately 4.8% of the sample. The sample consisted of blood. The source is a woman between 18 and 29 years old in good health.

The chain uses TRBV7-9 and TRBJ1-2; TRBD1 aligns across 8 bases. Per the germline V gene, CDR1 is SEHNR and CDR2 is FQNEAQ (reference sequence). The CDR3 sequence is 13 residues long. The V and J ends lost 5 bases and 4 bases, in that order; junction bases with no gene match: 3. DNA for the CDR3: TGTGCCAGCAGCCGAGGGACAGGCTATGGCTACACCTTC. Translating it yields CASSRGTGYGYTF.

This chain connects TRBV3-1 (or the pseudogene TRBV3-2) to TRBJ2-6; D is unclear. The CDR3 covers 14 residues. Trimming cost V 0 bases and J 1 base, with 1 base left between them. CDR1 is LGHDT and CDR2 is YNNKEL in the germline V gene (reference sequence). The CDR3 region is CASSQESGANVLTF. In nucleotides, the CDR3 is TGTGCCAGCAGCCAAGAGTCTGGGGCCAACGTCCTGACTTTC.

The V call is TRBV7-9, the J call TRBJ2-3; tentatively, D is TRBD2 (6 bases). The CDR3 has 13 residues. CDR1 is SEHNR, CDR2 FQNEAQ, per germline (reference sequence). The V and J ends lost 0 bases and 6 bases respectively, with 7 bases between them. CDR3 in DNA: TGTGCCAGCAGCTTAGCGGGGAGGGATACGCAGTATTTT. This encodes CASSLAGRDTQYF.

This chain links TRBV5-1 with TRBJ2-1, with a tentative D call TRBD1 (6 bases). This CDR3 has 15 amino acids. In germline, CDR1 is SGHRS, CDR2 YFSETQ. V dropped 2 bases and J dropped 9 bases, with 18 bases sitting between them. CDR3 bases: TGCGCCAGCAGCTTCATACAGGGCATCTCCGGTGAGCAGTTCTTC. The encoded protein is CASSFIQGISGEQFF.

V gene TRBV27 combines with J gene TRBJ1-5, with 7 bases matching TRBD1. Germline trimming cut 4 bases from V and 4 bases from J; bases unmatched to any gene: 7. Germline-derived CDR1 and CDR2 are MNHEY and SMNVEV (reference sequence). The CDR3 totals 15 residues. The CDR3 here is CASSSQGFGNQPQHF. The DNA of the CDR3 is TGTGCCAGCAGTTCACAGGGGTTTGGAAATCAGCCCCAGCATTTT.

The chain employs TRBV19 and TRBJ2-1; 9 nucleotides agree with TRBD1. Trimming removed 4 bases from V and 0 bases from J; junction bases left unmatched: 16. In germline, CDR1 is LNHDA, CDR2 SQIVND (reference sequence). There are 20 residues in the CDR3. The CDR3 spells CASSKGSGQGRLNSYNEQFF. CDR3 nucleotides: TGTGCCAGTAGTAAGGGTTCGGGACAGGGTCGACTCAACTCCTACAATGAGCAGTTCTTC. The entire variable domain, with the rest obtained from reference TRBV19 and TRBJ2-1, is as follows: DGGITQSPKYLFRKEGQNVTLSCEQNLNHDAMYWYRQDPGQGLRLIYYSQIVNDFQKGDIAEGYSVSREKKESFPLTVTSAQKNPTAFYLCASSKGSGQGRLNSYNEQFFGPGTRLTVL.

About this clone itself: Mismatch with germline at one junction end may stem from a read error. This chain joins TRBV7-7 and TRBJ2-2; 10 bases are a match to TRBD1. The CDR3 loop spans 15 amino acids. The germline V gene encodes CDR1 SSHAT and CDR2 FNYEAQ (reference sequence). The CDR3 DNA reads TGTGCTAGCAGCCCGGGGACAGGGGCCACCGGGGAGCTGTTTTTT. Its translation: CASSPGTGATGELFF.